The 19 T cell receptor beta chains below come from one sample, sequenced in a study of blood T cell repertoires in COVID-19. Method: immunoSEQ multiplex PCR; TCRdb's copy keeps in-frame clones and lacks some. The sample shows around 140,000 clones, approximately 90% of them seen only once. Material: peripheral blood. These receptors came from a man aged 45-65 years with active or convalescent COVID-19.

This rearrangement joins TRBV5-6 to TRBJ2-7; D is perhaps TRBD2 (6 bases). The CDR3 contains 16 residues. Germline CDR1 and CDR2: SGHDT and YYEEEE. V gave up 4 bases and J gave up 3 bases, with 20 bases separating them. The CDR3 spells CASSRDSRGMIYEQYF. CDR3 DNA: TGTGCCAGCAGCCGGGACTCTAGGGGAATGATCTACGAGCAGTACTTC.

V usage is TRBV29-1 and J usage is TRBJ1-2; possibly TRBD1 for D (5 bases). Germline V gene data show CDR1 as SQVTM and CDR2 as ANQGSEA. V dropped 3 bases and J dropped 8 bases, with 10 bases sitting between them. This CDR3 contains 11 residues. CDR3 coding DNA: TGCAGCGTTGAGCAGGGTGAGGGCTACACCTTC. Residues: CSVEQGEGYTF. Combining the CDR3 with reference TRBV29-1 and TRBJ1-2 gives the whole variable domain SAVISQKPSRDICQRGTSLTIQCQVDSQVTMMFWYRQQPGQSLTLIATANQGSEATYESGFVIDKFPISRPNLTFSTLTVSNMSPEDSSIYLCSVEQGEGYTFGSGTRLTVV.

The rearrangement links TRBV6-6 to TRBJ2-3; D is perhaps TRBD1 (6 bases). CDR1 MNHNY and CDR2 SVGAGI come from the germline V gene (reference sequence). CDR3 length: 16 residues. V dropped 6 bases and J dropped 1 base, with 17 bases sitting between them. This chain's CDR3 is CASSRQGPAGTDTQYF. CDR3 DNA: TGTGCCAGCAGCCGGCAGGGGCCGGCAGGCACAGATACGCAGTATTTT.

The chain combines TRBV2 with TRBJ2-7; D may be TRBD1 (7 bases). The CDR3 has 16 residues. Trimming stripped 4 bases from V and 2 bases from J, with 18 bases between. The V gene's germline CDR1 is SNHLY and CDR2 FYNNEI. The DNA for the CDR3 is TGTGCCAGCAGTGGGAGGGTCGCACAGGGGACCTACGAGCAGTACTTC. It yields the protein CASSGRVAQGTYEQYF.

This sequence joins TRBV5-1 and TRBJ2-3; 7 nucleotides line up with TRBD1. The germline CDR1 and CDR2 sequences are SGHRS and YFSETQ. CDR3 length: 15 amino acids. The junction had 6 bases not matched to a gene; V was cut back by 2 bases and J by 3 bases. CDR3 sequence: CASSFSGGMTDTQYF. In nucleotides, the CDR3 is TGCGCCAGCAGCTTTTCAGGGGGTATGACAGATACGCAGTATTTT.

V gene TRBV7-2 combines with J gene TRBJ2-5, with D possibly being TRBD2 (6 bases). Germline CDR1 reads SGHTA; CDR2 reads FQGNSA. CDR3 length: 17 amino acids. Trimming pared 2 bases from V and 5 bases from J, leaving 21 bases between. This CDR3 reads CASSLRWGDSTGETQYF. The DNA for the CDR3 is TGTGCCAGCAGCTTACGCTGGGGGGATTCCACCGGGGAGACCCAGTACTTC.

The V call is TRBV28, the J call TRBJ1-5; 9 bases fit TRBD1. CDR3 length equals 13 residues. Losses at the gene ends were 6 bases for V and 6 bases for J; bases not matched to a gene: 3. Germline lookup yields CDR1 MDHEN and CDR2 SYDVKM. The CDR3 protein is CASRGQGGQPQHF. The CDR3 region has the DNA TGTGCCAGCAGGGGACAGGGAGGTCAGCCCCAGCATTTT. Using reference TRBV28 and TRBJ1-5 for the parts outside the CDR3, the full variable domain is DVKVTQSSRYLVKRTGEKVFLECVQDMDHENMFWYRQDPGLGLRLIYFSYDVKMKEKGDIPEGYSVSREKKERFSLILESASTNQTSMYLCASRGQGGQPQHFGDGTRLSIL.

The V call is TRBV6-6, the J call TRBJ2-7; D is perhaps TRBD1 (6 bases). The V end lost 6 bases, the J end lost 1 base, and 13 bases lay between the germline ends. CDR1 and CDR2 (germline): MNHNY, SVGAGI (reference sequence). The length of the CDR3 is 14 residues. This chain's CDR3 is CASRSTGSSYEQYF. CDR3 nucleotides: TGTGCCAGCAGGTCAACAGGGTCTTCCTACGAGCAGTACTTC.

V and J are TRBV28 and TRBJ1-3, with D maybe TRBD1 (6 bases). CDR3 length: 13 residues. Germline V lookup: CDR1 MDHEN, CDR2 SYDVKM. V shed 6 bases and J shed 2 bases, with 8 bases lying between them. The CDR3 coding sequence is TGTGCCAGCAGGACAGGTCCTGGAAACACCATATATTTT. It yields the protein CASRTGPGNTIYF.

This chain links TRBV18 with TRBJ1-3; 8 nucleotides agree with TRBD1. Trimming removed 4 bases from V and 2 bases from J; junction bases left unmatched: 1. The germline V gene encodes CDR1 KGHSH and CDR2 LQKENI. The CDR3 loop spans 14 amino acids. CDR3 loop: CASSRTGTGNTIYF. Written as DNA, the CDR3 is TGTGCCAGCTCACGGACAGGGACTGGAAACACCATATATTTT. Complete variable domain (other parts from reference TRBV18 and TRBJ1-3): NAGVMQNPRHLVRRRGQEARLRCSPMKGHSHVYWYRQLPEEGLKFMVYLQKENIIDESGMPKERFSAEFPKEGPSILRIQQVVRGDSAAYFCASSRTGTGNTIYFGEGSWLTVV.

The CDR3 nucleotides are TGTGCCAGCAGTCTACCGGGACTAGCGGTTTACAATGAGCAGTTCTTC. Amino acids: CASSLPGLAVYNEQFF. The J gene is TRBJ2-1, the V gene TRBV28; 11 bases agree with TRBD2. V was pared by 5 bases and J by 4 bases, with 7 bases of the junction left unmatched. The CDR3 extends over 16 amino acids. Germline CDR1 reads MDHEN; CDR2 reads SYDVKM.

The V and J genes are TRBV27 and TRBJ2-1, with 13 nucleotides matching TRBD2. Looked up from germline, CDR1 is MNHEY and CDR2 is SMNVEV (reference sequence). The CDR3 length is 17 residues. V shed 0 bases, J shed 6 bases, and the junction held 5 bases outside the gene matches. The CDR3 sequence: CASSLSVGTSGVNEQFF. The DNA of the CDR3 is TGTGCCAGCAGTTTATCAGTTGGGACTAGCGGGGTCAATGAGCAGTTCTTC.

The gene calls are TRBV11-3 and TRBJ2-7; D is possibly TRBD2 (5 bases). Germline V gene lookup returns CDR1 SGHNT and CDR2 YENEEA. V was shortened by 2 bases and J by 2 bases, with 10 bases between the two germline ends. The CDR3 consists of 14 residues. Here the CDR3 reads CASSLSGKPYEQYF. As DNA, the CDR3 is TGTGCCAGCAGCTTATCGGGGAAACCCTACGAGCAGTACTTC.

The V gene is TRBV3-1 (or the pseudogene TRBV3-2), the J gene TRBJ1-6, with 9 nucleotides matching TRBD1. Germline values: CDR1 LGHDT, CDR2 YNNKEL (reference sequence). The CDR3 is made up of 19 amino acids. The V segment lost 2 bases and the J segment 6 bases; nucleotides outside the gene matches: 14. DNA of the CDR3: TGTGCCAGCAGCCAACTATTACGGACAGGGGAGTTTGCTAATTCACCCCTCCACTTT. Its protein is CASSQLLRTGEFANSPLHF.

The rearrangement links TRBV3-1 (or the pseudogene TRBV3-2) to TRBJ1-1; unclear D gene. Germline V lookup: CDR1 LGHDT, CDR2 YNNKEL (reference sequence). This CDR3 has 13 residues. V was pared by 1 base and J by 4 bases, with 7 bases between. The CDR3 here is CASSQVEATEAFF. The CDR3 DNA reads TGTGCCAGCAGCCAAGTGGAGGCCACTGAAGCTTTCTTT.

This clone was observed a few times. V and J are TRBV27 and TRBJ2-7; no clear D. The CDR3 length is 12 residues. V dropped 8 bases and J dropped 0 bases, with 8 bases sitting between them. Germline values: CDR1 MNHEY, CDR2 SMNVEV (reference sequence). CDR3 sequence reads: CASYSSSYEQYF. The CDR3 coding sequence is TGTGCCAGCTACTCGAGCTCCTACGAGCAGTACTTC.

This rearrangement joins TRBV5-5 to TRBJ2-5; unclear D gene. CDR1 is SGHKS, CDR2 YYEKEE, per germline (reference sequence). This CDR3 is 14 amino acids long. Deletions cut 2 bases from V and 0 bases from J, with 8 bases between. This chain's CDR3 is CASSFLTDQETQYF. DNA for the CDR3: TGTGCCAGCAGCTTCTTAACAGACCAAGAGACCCAGTACTTC.

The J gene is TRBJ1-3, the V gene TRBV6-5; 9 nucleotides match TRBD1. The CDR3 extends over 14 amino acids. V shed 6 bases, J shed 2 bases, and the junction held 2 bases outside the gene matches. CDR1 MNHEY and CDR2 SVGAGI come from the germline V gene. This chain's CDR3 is CASRRTGAGNTIYF. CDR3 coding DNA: TGTGCCAGCAGACGGACAGGGGCTGGAAACACCATATATTTT.

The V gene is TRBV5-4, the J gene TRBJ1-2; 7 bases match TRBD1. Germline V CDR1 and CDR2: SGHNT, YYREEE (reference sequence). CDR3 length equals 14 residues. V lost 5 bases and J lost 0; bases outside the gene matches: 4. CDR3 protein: CASRMTGTNYGYTF. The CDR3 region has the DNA TGTGCCAGCAGGATGACAGGGACTAACTATGGCTACACCTTC.